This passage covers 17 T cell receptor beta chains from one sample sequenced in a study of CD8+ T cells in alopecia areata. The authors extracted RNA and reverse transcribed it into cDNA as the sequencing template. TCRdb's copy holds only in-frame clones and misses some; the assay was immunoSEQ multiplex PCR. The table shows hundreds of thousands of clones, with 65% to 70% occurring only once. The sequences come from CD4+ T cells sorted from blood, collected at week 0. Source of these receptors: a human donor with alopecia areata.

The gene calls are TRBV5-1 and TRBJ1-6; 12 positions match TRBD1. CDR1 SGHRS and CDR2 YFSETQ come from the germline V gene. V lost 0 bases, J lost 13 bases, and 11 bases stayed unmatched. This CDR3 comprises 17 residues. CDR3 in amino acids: CASSLAWTGTGGVPLHF. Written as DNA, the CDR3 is TGCGCCAGCAGCTTGGCCTGGACCGGGACAGGGGGCGTGCCCCTCCACTTT.

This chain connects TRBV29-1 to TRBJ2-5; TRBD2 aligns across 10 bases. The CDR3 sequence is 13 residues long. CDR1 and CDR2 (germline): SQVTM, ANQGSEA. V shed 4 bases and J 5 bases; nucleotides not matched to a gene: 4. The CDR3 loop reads CSVGLAGSETQYF. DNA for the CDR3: TGCAGCGTTGGACTAGCGGGTTCTGAGACCCAGTACTTC.

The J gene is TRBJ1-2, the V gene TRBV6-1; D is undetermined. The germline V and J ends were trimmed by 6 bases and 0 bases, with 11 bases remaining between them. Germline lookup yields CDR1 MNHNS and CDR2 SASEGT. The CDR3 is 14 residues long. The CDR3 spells CASRALGANYGYTF. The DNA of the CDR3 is TGTGCCAGCAGGGCCCTAGGAGCTAACTATGGCTACACCTTC.

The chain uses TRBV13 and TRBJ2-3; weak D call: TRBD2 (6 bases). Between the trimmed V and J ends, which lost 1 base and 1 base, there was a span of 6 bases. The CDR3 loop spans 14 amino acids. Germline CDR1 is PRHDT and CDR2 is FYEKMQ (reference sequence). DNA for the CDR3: TGTGCCAGCAGCTTAGCGGGGGGCACAGATACGCAGTATTTT. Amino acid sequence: CASSLAGGTDTQYF.

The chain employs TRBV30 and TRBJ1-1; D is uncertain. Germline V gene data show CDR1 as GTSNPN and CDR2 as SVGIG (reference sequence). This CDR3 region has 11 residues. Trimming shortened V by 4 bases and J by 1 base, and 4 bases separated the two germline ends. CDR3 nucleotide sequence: TGTGCCTGGACAAAGAACACTGAAGCTTTCTTT. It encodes CAWTKNTEAFF.

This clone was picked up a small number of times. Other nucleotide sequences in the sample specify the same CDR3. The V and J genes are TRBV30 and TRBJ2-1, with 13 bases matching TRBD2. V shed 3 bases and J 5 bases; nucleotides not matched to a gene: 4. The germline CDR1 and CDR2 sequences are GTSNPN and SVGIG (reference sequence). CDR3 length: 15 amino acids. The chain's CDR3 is CAWSPGLAGDNEQFF. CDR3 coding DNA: TGTGCCTGGAGCCCCGGACTAGCGGGAGACAATGAGCAGTTCTTC.

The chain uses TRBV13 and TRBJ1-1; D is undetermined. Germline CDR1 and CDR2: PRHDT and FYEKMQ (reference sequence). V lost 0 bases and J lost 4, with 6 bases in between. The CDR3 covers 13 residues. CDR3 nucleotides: TGTGCCAGCAGCTTAGGAGAGGGCACTGAAGCTTTCTTT. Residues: CASSLGEGTEAFF.

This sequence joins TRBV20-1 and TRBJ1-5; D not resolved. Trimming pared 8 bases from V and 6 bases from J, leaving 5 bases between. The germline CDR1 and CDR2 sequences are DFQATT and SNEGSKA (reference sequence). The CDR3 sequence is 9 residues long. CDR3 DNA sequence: TGCAGTCCGATTCAGCCCCAGCATTTT. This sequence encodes CSPIQPQHF.

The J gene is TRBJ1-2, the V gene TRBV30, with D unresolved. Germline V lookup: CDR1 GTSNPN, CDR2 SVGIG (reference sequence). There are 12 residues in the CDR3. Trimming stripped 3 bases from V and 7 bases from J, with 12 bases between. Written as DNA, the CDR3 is TGTGCCTGGAGGGCTCTAGGGCCTGGCTACACCTTC. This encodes CAWRALGPGYTF. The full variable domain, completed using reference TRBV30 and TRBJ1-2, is SQTIHQWPATLVQPVGSPLSLECTVEGTSNPNLYWYRQAAGRGLQLLFYSVGIGQISSEVPQNLSASRPQDRQFILSSKKLLLSDSGFYLCAWRALGPGYTFGSGTRLTVV.

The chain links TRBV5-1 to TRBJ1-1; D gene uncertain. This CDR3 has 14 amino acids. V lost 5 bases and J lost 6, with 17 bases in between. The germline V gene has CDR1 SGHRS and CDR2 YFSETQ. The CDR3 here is CASRRATAGSEAFF. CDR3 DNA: TGCGCCAGCAGGAGGGCTACGGCTGGTTCTGAAGCTTTCTTT.

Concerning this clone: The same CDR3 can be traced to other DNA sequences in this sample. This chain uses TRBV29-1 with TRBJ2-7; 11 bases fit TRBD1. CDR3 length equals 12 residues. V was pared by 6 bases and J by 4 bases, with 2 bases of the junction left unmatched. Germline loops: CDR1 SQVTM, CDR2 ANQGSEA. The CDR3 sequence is CSVGTGGYEQYF. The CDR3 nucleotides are TGCAGCGTAGGGACAGGGGGTTACGAGCAGTACTTC.

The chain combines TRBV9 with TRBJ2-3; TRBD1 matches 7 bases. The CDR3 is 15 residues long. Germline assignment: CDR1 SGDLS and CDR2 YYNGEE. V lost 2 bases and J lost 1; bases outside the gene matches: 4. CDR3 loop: CASSVRGSGTDTQYF. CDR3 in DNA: TGTGCCAGCAGCGTCAGGGGGTCTGGCACAGATACGCAGTATTTT.

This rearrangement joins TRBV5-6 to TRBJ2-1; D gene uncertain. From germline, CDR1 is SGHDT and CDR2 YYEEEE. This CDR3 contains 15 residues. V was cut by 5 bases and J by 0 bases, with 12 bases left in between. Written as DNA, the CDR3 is TGTGCCAGCAGATTACAGTTACTCTCCTACAATGAGCAGTTCTTC. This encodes CASRLQLLSYNEQFF.

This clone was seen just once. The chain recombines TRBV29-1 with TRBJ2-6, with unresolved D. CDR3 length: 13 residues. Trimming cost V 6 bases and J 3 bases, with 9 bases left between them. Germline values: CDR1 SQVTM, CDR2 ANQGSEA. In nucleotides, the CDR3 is TGCAGCGTGCGTTTAGGTGGGGCCAACGTCCTGACTTTC. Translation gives CSVRLGGANVLTF.

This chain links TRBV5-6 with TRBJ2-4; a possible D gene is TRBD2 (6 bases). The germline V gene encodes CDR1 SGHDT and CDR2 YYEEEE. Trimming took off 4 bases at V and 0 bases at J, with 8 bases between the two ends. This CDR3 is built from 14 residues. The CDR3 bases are TGTGCCAGCAGCGCCGGGGGAGCCAAAAACATTCAGTACTTC. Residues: CASSAGGAKNIQYF.

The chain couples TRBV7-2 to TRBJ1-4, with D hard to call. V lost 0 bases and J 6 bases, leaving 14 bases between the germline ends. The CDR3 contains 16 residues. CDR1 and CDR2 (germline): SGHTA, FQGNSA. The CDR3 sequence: CASSLAWYSGDEKLFF. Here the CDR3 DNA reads TGTGCCAGCAGCTTAGCTTGGTATAGCGGGGATGAAAAACTGTTTTTT. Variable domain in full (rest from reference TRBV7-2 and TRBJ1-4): GAGVSQSPSNKVTEKGKDVELRCDPISGHTALYWYRQSLGQGLEFLIYFQGNSAPDKSGLPSDRFSAERTGGSVSTLTIQRTQQEDSAVYLCASSLAWYSGDEKLFFGSGTQLSVL.

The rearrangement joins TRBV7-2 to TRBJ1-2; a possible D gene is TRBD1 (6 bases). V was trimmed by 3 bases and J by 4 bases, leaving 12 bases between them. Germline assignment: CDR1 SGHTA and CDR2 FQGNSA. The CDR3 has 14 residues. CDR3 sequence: CASSFGGAGYGYTF. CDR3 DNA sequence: TGTGCCAGCAGCTTCGGGGGCGCGGGCTATGGCTACACCTTC.